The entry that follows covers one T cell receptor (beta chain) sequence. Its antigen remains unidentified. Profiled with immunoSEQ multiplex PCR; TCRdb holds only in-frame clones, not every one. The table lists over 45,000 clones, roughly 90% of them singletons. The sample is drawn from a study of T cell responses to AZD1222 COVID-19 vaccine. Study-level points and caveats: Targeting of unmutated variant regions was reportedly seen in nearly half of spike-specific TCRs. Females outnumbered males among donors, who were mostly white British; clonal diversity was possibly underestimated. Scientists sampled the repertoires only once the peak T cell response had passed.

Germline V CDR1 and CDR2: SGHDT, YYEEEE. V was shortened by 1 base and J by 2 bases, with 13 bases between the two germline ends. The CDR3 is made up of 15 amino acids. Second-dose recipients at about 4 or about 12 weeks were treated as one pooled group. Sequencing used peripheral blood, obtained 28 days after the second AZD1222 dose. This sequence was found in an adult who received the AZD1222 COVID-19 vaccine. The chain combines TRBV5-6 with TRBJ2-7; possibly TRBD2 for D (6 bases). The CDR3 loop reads CASSLRGGKAYEQYF. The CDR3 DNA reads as TGTGCCAGCAGCTTGAGAGGCGGGAAGGCCTACGAGCAGTACTTC.